This T cell receptor (beta chain) derives from a study of monozygotic twins with inflammatory bowel disease. Using the 5' RACE reads, TCRdb records one entry per CDR3 protein without DNA. The specimen's table records under 200,000 distinct CDR3 sequences. The CDR3 is 16 amino acids. Germline V gene sequence: CDR1 SGDLS, CDR2 YYNGEE. Sequencing used blood. The genes are TRBV9 and TRBJ2-5; no DNA is available, so the TRBD1 call from TCRdb remains unchecked. This receptor was obtained from a human donor with ulcerative colitis or Crohn's disease, or a healthy co-twin of an affected twin (not recorded which). The CDR3: CASSVDGQGCKETQYF.